The 22 T cell receptor beta chains below come from one sample, sequenced in a study of CD8 T cells in ankylosing spondylitis. MiXCR was run by TCRdb on the 5' RACE reads, yielding one entry per CDR3 protein. The sample holds 30,000 to 40,000 distinct CDR3 sequences, roughly 3.1% seen once. The specimen sequenced was blood, either unsorted or a sorted T cell fraction (not recorded which). The receptors were sampled from a male donor with ankylosing spondylitis or in good health (not recorded which).

This clonotype was observed many times. This sequence joins TRBV9 and TRBJ2-5, with 11 bases lining up with TRBD1. The ends lost 0 bases at V and 5 bases at J; junction bases unmatched: 9. The germline gives CDR1 SGDLS, CDR2 YYNGEE. This CDR3 region has 17 residues. The CDR3: CASSVDSGQGVLETQYF. CDR3 coding DNA: TGTGCCAGCAGCGTAGACTCGGGACAGGGGGTCTTGGAGACCCAGTACTTC.

There are many counts of this clonotype. CDR3 in amino acids: CASSVVTASPEQFF. The CDR3 DNA is TGTGCCAGCAGCGTAGTGACGGCCTCCCCAGAGCAGTTCTTC. The chain combines TRBV9 with TRBJ2-1; D ambiguous. The length of the CDR3 is 14 residues. The germline V gene encodes CDR1 SGDLS and CDR2 YYNGEE. Trimming removed 0 bases from V and 10 bases from J, with 14 bases in between.

The sample holds many counts of this clonotype. This chain links TRBV9 with TRBJ2-2, with D possibly matching TRBD2 (5 bases). V was shortened by 3 bases and J by 3 bases, with 9 bases between the two germline ends. The CDR3 loop spans 14 amino acids. Germline V gene data show CDR1 as SGDLS and CDR2 as YYNGEE. This CDR3 reads CASSAGEYTGELFF. CDR3 nucleotides: TGTGCCAGCAGCGCCGGGGAATACACCGGGGAGCTGTTTTTT.

This clonotype was seen ten or more times. This chain connects TRBV9 to TRBJ1-1; D gene unclear. CDR3 length equals 15 residues. V was trimmed by 0 bases and J by 4 bases, leaving 13 bases between them. Germline V gene sequence: CDR1 SGDLS, CDR2 YYNGEE. The CDR3 loop is CASSVERGGSTEAFF. The CDR3 nucleotides are TGTGCCAGCAGCGTAGAACGCGGAGGGAGCACTGAAGCTTTCTTT.

This clonotype showed up many times. The chain couples TRBV9 to TRBJ2-3, with 7 bases identical to TRBD2. The CDR3 runs to 16 residues. J lost 1 base, V lost 3 bases, and 8 bases had no gene match. Germline V gene lookup returns CDR1 SGDLS and CDR2 YYNGEE. The CDR3 loop reads CASSEGRAGGTDTQYF. The DNA for the CDR3 is TGTGCCAGCAGCGAGGGGAGGGCCGGGGGCACAGATACGCAGTATTTT.

At least ten counts were recorded for this clonotype. V gene TRBV9 combines with J gene TRBJ2-2; 10 nucleotides align to TRBD2. CDR3 length equals 16 residues. The germline CDR1 and CDR2 sequences are SGDLS and YYNGEE. The trim removed 6 bases at V and 4 bases at J, leaving 9 bases unmatched. The CDR3 protein is CASTGLADQLTGELFF. CDR3 DNA: TGTGCCAGCACAGGACTAGCGGACCAACTCACCGGGGAGCTGTTTTTT.

In this sample, this clonotype turned up many times. The J gene is TRBJ1-2, the V gene TRBV9; tentatively, D is TRBD1 (6 bases). Germline-derived CDR1 and CDR2 are SGDLS and YYNGEE. Trimming cost V 0 bases and J 5 bases, with 14 bases left between them. This CDR3 comprises 15 residues. CDR3 loop: CASSVDLGRGYGYTF. The CDR3 DNA reads TGTGCCAGCAGCGTAGATCTGGGCAGGGGTTATGGCTACACCTTC.

This clonotype was seen ten or more times. The gene calls are TRBV9 and TRBJ2-2, with a possible D match to TRBD2 (6 bases). Germline CDR1 is SGDLS and CDR2 is YYNGEE. The V gene lost 4 bases and the J gene lost 0 bases, with 13 bases spanning the gap. The CDR3 length is 16 residues. The CDR3 nucleotides read TGTGCCAGCAGCCCCCAACTAGCCGCGAACACCGGGGAGCTGTTTTTT. Amino acids: CASSPQLAANTGELFF.

This clonotype has a count of ten or more. V gene TRBV21-1 combines with J gene TRBJ2-6; no check of the table's D call, TRBD1, against the DNA was made. TRBV21-1 corresponds to a pseudogene. The CDR3 runs 20 residues. The CDR3 nucleotides read TGTGCCAGCAGCAAAGTAGGGACCGGACAGGGAGACCCCGGGGCCAACGTCCTGACTTTC. As protein: CASSKVGTGQGDPGANVLTF.

This clonotype was observed at least ten times. This chain uses TRBV9 with TRBJ1-3; TRBD1 is a possible D gene (5 bases). The ends were cut back, 4 bases at V and 2 bases at J, with 10 bases in the middle. Germline assignment: CDR1 SGDLS and CDR2 YYNGEE. This CDR3 is 14 amino acids long. The CDR3 DNA is TGTGCCAGCAGCCTCCAGGGCCCTGGAAACACCATATATTTT. Amino acids: CASSLQGPGNTIYF.

This clonotype was seen repeatedly, ten times or more. This rearrangement joins TRBV9 to TRBJ2-3; D perhaps matches TRBD2 (7 bases). The germline CDR1 and CDR2 sequences are SGDLS and YYNGEE. Trimming left V 0 bases short and J 3 bases short, with 11 bases between. The CDR3 has 15 amino acids. CDR3 sequence: CASSVGGGTTDTQYF. The CDR3, as DNA: TGTGCCAGCAGCGTAGGGGGGGGCACGACAGATACGCAGTATTTT.

This clonotype was seen ten or more times. The CDR3 spells CASSQEGGRGYNEQFF. The CDR3 DNA reads as TGTGCCAGCAGCCAGGAAGGGGGCAGAGGGTACAATGAGCAGTTCTTC. The chain has TRBV9 and TRBJ2-1; 7 bases agree with TRBD1. Trimming removed 4 bases from V and 4 bases from J; junction bases left unmatched: 11. Germline CDR1 and CDR2: SGDLS and YYNGEE. The length of the CDR3 is 16 residues.

This clonotype has at least ten counts. The rearrangement joins TRBV9 to TRBJ1-3, with D maybe TRBD1 (6 bases). The germline V gene encodes CDR1 SGDLS and CDR2 YYNGEE. The V end was cut by 0 bases, the J end by 0 bases, with 10 bases between. CDR3 length equals 16 residues. The CDR3 DNA reads as TGTGCCAGCAGCGTAGCCGGCAGGGGCTCTGGAAACACCATATATTTT. Its translation is CASSVAGRGSGNTIYF. Combining the CDR3 with reference TRBV9 and TRBJ1-3 gives the whole variable domain DSGVTQTPKHLITATGQRVTLRCSPRSGDLSVYWYQQSLDQGLQFLIQYYNGEERAKGNILERFSAQQFPDLHSELNLSSLELGDSALYFCASSVAGRGSGNTIYFGEGSWLTVV.

As for this clonotype: This clone may be a read error of a much larger clone one base away. The chain links TRBV9 to TRBJ2-3; TRBD1 agrees at 7 bases. The CDR3 spans 15 residues. The germline V gene encodes CDR1 SGDLS and CDR2 YYNGEE. The CDR3 protein is CASSVQGESTDTPYF. The CDR3 DNA sequence: TGTGCCAGCAGCGTGCAGGGGGAAAGCACAGATACGCCGTATTTT.

This clonotype was seen repeatedly, ten times or more. The V call is TRBV9, the J call TRBJ2-3; 7 positions agree with TRBD2. Looked up from germline, CDR1 is SGDLS and CDR2 is YYNGEE. The CDR3 has 13 residues. V lost 4 bases, J lost 5 bases, and 4 bases stayed unmatched. The CDR3 coding sequence is TGTGCCAGCAGCCAAATAGCGGGAGATACGCAGTATTTT. It translates to CASSQIAGDTQYF.

This clonotype has just a few counts. The genes are TRBV9 and TRBJ2-3; the match to TRBD1 covers 10 bases. The length of the CDR3 is 16 residues. From germline, CDR1 is SGDLS and CDR2 YYNGEE. The ends lost 0 bases at V and 2 bases at J; junction bases unmatched: 3. CDR3 region: CASSVVGQGSTDTQYF. The CDR3 region has the DNA TGTGCCAGCAGCGTAGTGGGACAGGGGTCCACAGATACGCAGTATTTT.

This clonotype has a count of ten or more. V is TRBV9 and J is TRBJ2-2; TRBD1 agrees at 10 bases. The CDR3 length is 16 residues. Germline values: CDR1 SGDLS, CDR2 YYNGEE. J lost 4 bases, V lost 4 bases, and 7 bases had no gene match. As DNA, the CDR3 is TGTGCCAGCAGCCCAAGACAGGGGGCCGGCACCGGGGAGCTGTTTTTT. Encoded protein: CASSPRQGAGTGELFF. Based on the CDR3 plus reference TRBV9 and TRBJ2-2, the full variable domain is DSGVTQTPKHLITATGQRVTLRCSPRSGDLSVYWYQQSLDQGLQFLIQYYNGEERAKGNILERFSAQQFPDLHSELNLSSLELGDSALYFCASSPRQGAGTGELFFGEGSRLTVL.

This clonotype was seen ten or more times. CDR3 protein: CASSVDKVGPSTDTQYF. The CDR3 DNA reads as TGTGCCAGCAGCGTAGACAAGGTGGGACCCAGCACAGATACGCAGTATTTT. V is TRBV9 and J is TRBJ2-3; D is tentatively TRBD1 or TRBD2 (5 bases each). CDR1 and CDR2 from the germline V gene are SGDLS and YYNGEE. There are 17 residues in the CDR3. The V and J ends lost 0 bases and 0 bases respectively, with 14 bases between them. Full variable domain (outside the CDR3, taken from reference TRBV9 and TRBJ2-3): DSGVTQTPKHLITATGQRVTLRCSPRSGDLSVYWYQQSLDQGLQFLIQYYNGEERAKGNILERFSAQQFPDLHSELNLSSLELGDSALYFCASSVDKVGPSTDTQYFGPGTRLTVL.

This clonotype was seen many times. This chain uses TRBV9 with TRBJ2-2; D gene unclear. V gave up 0 bases and J gave up 5 bases, with 11 bases separating them. CDR1 and CDR2 (germline): SGDLS, YYNGEE. The CDR3 is made up of 15 amino acids. The CDR3 region is CASSVGAESTGELFF. The DNA for the CDR3 is TGTGCCAGCAGCGTAGGGGCAGAGTCTACCGGGGAGCTGTTTTTT.

This clonotype appeared many times. The chain has TRBV9 and TRBJ2-5; the match to TRBD2 covers 8 bases. CDR1 is SGDLS and CDR2 is YYNGEE in the germline V gene. The length of the CDR3 is 14 residues. Trimming at V came to 2 bases and at J to 1 base, leaving 1 base not matched to a gene. The CDR3 sequence: CASSVGGAQETQYF. Here the CDR3 DNA reads TGTGCCAGCAGCGTCGGGGGGGCCCAAGAGACCCAGTACTTC.

This clonotype was seen ten or more times. The chain carries TRBV9 and TRBJ1-4; 8 bases align to TRBD1. Germline V gene sequence: CDR1 SGDLS, CDR2 YYNGEE. J gave up 3 bases and V 0 bases, and 4 bases lay outside the gene matches. This CDR3 has 16 amino acids. CDR3 DNA: TGTGCCAGCAGCGTAGGGCAGGGGGCGGCTAATGAAAAACTGTTTTTT. As protein: CASSVGQGAANEKLFF.

This clonotype was recorded at least ten times. The chain employs TRBV7-3 and TRBJ2-7, with no clear D. The CDR3 sequence is 14 residues long. CDR1 is SGHTA and CDR2 is FQGTGA in the germline V gene. V lost 5 bases and J 6 bases, leaving 17 bases between the germline ends. The CDR3 sequence is CASSLKVPRSEQYV. Here the CDR3 DNA reads TGTGCCAGCAGCCTAAAGGTGCCTAGGAGCGAGCAGTACGTC.